Listed here is a single T cell receptor (beta chain). Some clones are missing from TCRdb's copy, which holds only in-frame ones; the method was immunoSEQ multiplex PCR. The repertoire consists of around 71,000 clones, with about 89% occurring once and the leading ten covering under 3%. This sample is part of a study of control samples from healthy donors and cancer patients. Germline CDR1 LGHNA, CDR2 YNFKEQ. The V end lost 0 bases, the J end lost 8 bases, and 7 bases lay between the germline ends. The CDR3 has 12 residues. The chain joins TRBV4-2 to TRBJ1-2; D gene unclear. This clonotype originated in a woman between 45 and 60 years old with head and neck cancer. The sample consisted of PBMCs. CDR3 residues: CASSQDMGGYTF. The DNA for the CDR3 is TGTGCCAGCAGCCAAGATATGGGGGGCTACACCTTC.